This record looks at one T cell receptor beta chain sequence and its context. Its matching antigen is unknown. Germline CDR1 is LGHNA and CDR2 is YSLEER. The CDR3 is 16 residues long. The V and J ends lost 1 base and 2 bases respectively, with 14 bases between them. This entry is derived from a study of shared clonotypes between healthy human individuals. Study-level results: A reduction in generation probabilities was seen for non-shared clonotypes relative to those shared by all four donors.

Using immunoSEQ multiplex PCR, the repertoire was profiled, and TCRdb retains in-frame clones only, with some absent. Here the sample spans about 2.4 million clones, approximately 94% being singletons. All donors were Caucasian adults living in Nashville, Tennessee. Investigators divided CD4+ cells into CD45RA+ naive and CD45RA-negative memory subsets. The sequencing sample was made of naive CD4+ T cells from PBMCs. Subset given: CD45RA+ positively selected. This receptor was identified in a man between 18 and 35 years old in good health. Some clones in this sample may be carry-over from other donors' samples. This chain connects TRBV4-3 to TRBJ2-5; possible D gene TRBD2, 6 bases. This CDR3 is CASSQGRGRTQETQYF. The CDR3, as DNA: TGCGCCAGCAGCCAAGGGAGGGGCAGGACTCAAGAGACCCAGTACTTC.